What follows is one T cell receptor beta chain and its context. The antigen is not known. The source of the sample is a study of cytomegalovirus exposure and HLA in healthy donors. Study in general: HLA-typed donors contributed 65 million to 95 million unique TCRs, which were held in an early data release. Study conclusions and caveats: TCR beta sequences reportedly predicted most subjects' HLA-A and HLA-B alleles accurately. In terms of immune exposure information, only CMV serostatus was available.

It was with 60 Vbeta and 13 Jbeta primers that the PCR ran. The assay was immunoSEQ multiplex PCR, and TCRdb's table has in-frame clones only and misses some. The sample gives roughly 140,000 clones, 75% to 80% of which show up once; approximately 0.66% is in the top ten. V was shortened by 0 bases and J by 0 bases, with 15 bases between the two germline ends. The CDR3 totals 18 residues. Germline lookup yields CDR1 LGHNT and CDR2 FRNRAP. The gene calls are TRBV12-5 and TRBJ2-1, with D perhaps TRBD2 (5 bases). The sequence was collected from a male donor in good health and CMV-seronegative. The sequenced material came from PBMCs. Here the CDR3 reads CASGLVQRGLSSYNEQFF. As DNA, the CDR3 is TGTGCTAGTGGTTTGGTACAGAGAGGACTCAGCTCCTACAATGAGCAGTTCTTC.